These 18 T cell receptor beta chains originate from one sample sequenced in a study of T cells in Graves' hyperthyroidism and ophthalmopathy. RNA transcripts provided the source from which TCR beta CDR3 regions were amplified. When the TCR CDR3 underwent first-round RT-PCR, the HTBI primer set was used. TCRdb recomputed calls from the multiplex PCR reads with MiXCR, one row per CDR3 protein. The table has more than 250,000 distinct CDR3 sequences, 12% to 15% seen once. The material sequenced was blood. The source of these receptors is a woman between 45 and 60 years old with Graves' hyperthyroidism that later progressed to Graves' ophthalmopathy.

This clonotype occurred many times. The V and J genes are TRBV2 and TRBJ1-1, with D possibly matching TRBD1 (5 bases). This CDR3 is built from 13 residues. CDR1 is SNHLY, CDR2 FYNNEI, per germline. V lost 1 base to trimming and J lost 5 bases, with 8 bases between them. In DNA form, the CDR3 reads TGTGCCAGCAGTGAAGTCGAGGGGACTGAAGCTTTCTTT. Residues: CASSEVEGTEAFF. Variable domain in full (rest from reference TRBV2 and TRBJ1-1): EPEVTQTPSHQVTQMGQEVILRCVPISNHLYFYWYRQILGQKVEFLVSFYNNEISEKSEIFDDQFSVERPDGSNFTLKIRSTKLEDSAMYFCASSEVEGTEAFFGQGTRLTVV.

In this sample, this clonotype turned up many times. CDR3 residues: CSAVSVSTDTQYF. The DNA of the CDR3 is TGCAGTGCCGTGAGCGTTAGCACAGATACGCAGTATTTT. The rearrangement links TRBV20-1 to TRBJ2-3; D gene ambiguous. Germline V gene lookup returns CDR1 DFQATT and CDR2 SNEGSKA (reference sequence). The V gene lost 6 bases and the J gene lost 0 bases, with 10 bases spanning the gap. The CDR3 totals 13 residues.

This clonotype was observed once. The CDR3: CASSAGTGGDEQFF. In nucleotides, the CDR3 is TGTGCCAGCAGTGCCGGGACAGGGGGCGATGAGCAGTTCTTC. The chain couples TRBV2 to TRBJ2-1; 12 nucleotides agree with TRBD1. Germline V gene data show CDR1 as SNHLY and CDR2 as FYNNEI. The CDR3 runs to 14 residues. V trimming: 4 bases; J trimming: 8 bases; junction bases outside the gene matches: 3.

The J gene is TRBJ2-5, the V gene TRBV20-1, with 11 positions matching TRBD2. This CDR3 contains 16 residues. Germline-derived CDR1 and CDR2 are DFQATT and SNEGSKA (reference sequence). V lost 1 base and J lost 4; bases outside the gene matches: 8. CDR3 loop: CSARGDSGRVGETQYF. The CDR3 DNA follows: TGCAGTGCTAGAGGGGATAGCGGGAGGGTTGGAGAGACCCAGTACTTC.

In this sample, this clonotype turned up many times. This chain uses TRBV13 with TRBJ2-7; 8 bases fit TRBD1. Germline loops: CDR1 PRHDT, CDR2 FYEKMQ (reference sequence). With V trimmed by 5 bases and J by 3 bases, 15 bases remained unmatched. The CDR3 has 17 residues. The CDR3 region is CASSLVRTGFSNYEQYF. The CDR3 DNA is TGTGCCAGCAGCCTTGTCCGGACAGGGTTTTCCAACTACGAGCAGTACTTC. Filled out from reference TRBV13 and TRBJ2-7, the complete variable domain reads AAGVIQSPRHLIKEKRETATLKCYPIPRHDTVYWYQQGPGQDPQFLISFYEKMQSDKGSIPDRFSAQQFSDYHSELNMSSLELGDSALYFCASSLVRTGFSNYEQYFGPGTRLTVT.

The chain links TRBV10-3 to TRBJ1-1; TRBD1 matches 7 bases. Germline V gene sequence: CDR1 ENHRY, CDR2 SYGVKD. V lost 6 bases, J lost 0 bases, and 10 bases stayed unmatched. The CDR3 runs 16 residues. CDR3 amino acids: CAIRAPRGGMNTEAFF. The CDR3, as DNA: TGTGCCATCAGGGCCCCCAGGGGGGGAATGAACACTGAAGCTTTCTTT.

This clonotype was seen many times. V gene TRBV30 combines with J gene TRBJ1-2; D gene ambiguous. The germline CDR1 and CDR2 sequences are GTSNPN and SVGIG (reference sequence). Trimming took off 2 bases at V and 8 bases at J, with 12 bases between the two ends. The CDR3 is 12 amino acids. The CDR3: CAWSMGTGGYTF. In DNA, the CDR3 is TGTGCCTGGAGTATGGGAACGGGGGGCTACACCTTC.

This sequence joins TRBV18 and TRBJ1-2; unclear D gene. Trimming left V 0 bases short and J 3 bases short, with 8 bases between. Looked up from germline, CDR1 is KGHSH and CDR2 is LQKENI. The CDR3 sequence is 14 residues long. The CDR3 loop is CASSPPGSDYGYTF. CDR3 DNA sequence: TGTGCCAGCTCACCACCGGGATCCGACTATGGCTACACCTTC. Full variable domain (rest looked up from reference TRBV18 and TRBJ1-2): NAGVMQNPRHLVRRRGQEARLRCSPMKGHSHVYWYRQLPEEGLKFMVYLQKENIIDESGMPKERFSAEFPKEGPSILRIQQVVRGDSAAYFCASSPPGSDYGYTFGSGTRLTVV.

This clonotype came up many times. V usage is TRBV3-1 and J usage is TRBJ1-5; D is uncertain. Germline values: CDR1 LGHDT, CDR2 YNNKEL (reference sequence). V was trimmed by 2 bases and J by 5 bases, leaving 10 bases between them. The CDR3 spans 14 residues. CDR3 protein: CASSQSRGYQPQHF. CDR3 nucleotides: TGTGCCAGCAGCCAATCCCGGGGTTATCAGCCCCAGCATTTT.

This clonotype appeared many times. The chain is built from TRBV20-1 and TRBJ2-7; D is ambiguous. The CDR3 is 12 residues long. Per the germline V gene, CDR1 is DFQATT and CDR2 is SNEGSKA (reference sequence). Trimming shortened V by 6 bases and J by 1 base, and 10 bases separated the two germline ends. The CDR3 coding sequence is TGCAGTGCCCCAGGCCGGTCCTACGAGCAGTACTTC. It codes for CSAPGRSYEQYF.

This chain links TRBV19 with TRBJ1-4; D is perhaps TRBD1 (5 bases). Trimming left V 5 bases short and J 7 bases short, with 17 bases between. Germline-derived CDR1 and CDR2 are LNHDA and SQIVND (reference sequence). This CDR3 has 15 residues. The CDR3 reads CASSAEGRYSEKLFF. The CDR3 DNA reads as TGTGCCAGTAGTGCGGAGGGACGGTATAGTGAAAAACTGTTTTTT.

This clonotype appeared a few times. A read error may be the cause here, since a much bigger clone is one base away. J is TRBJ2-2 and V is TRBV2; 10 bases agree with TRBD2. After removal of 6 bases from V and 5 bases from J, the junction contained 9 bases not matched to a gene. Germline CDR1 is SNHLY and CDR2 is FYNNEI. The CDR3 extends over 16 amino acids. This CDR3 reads CASSTSSGRVTGELFF. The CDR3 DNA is TGTGCCAGCAGCACATCTAGCGGGAGAGTAACCGGGGAGCTGTTTTTT. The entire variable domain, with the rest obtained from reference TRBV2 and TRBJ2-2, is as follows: EPEVTQTPSHQVTQMGQEVILRCVPISNHLYFYWYRQILGQKVEFLVSFYNNEISEKSEIFDDQFSVERPDGSNFTLKIRSTKLEDSAMYFCASSTSSGRVTGELFFGEGSRLTVL.

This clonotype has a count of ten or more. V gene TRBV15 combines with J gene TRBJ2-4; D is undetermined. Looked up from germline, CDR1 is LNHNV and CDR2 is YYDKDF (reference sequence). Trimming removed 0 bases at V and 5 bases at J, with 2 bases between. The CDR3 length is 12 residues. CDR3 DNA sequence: TGTGCCACCAGCAGAGAAGAAAACATTCAGTACTTC. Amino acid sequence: CATSREENIQYF.

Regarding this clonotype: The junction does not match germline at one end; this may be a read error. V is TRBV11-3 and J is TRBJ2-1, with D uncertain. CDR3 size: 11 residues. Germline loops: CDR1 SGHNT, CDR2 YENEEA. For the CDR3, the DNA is TGTGCCAGCAGCTTATACAATGAGCAGTCCTTC. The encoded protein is CASSLYNEQSF.

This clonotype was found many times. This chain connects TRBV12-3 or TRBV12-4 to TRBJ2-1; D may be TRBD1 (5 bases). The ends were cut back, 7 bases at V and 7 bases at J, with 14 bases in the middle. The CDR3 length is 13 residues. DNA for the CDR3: TGTGCCAGCATCCTAGGGGCGGTAAATGAGCAGTTCTTC. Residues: CASILGAVNEQFF.

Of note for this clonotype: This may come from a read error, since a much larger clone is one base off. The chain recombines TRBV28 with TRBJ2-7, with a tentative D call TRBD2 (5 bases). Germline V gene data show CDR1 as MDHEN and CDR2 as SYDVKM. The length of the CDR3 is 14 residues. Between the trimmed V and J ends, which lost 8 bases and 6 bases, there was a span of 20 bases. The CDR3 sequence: CASYGSTISGEQYF. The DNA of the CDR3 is TGTGCCAGCTACGGCTCGACTATCAGCGGCGAGCAGTACTTC.

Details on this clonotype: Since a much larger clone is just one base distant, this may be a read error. The CDR3 reads CASGLGTGTGGREQYF. The CDR3 bases are TGCGCCAGCGGCTTGGGTACCGGGACAGGGGGCCGGGAGCAGTACTTC. The rearrangement joins TRBV5-1 to TRBJ2-7, with 12 bases lining up with TRBD1. The CDR3 is 16 amino acids. Germline V gene lookup returns CDR1 SGHRS and CDR2 YFSETQ.

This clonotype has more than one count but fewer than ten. The CDR3 bases are TGTGCCAGCAGCACACCGATAGACAGCAACACTGAAGCTTTCTTT. It encodes CASSTPIDSNTEAFF. The rearrangement uses TRBV28 and TRBJ1-1; perhaps TRBD1 as D (5 bases). CDR1 MDHEN and CDR2 SYDVKM come from the germline V gene. This CDR3 is built from 15 residues. Trimming left V 6 bases short and J 2 bases short, with 16 bases between.